The 28 T cell receptor beta chains below come from one sample, sequenced in a study of blood T cell repertoires in COVID-19. Generated by immunoSEQ multiplex PCR, the TCRdb table keeps only in-frame clones and is missing some. The table has approximately 100,000 clones, 85% to 90% seen once; the top ten hold around 4.3%. The sample comprised peripheral blood. These receptors were taken from a human donor with COVID-19, enrolled during active disease. The donor label of this sample is uncertain.

The CDR3 DNA is TGTGCCAGCAGCTTGGAACTAGCTAATTCACCCCTCCACTTT. This sequence encodes CASSLELANSPLHF. The rearrangement uses TRBV5-4 and TRBJ1-6; no firm D call. Trimming pared 0 bases from V and 6 bases from J, leaving 7 bases between. Germline loops: CDR1 SGHNT, CDR2 YYREEE (reference sequence). The CDR3 loop spans 14 amino acids.

The chain joins TRBV27 to TRBJ2-7; 10 bases match TRBD1. CDR1 and CDR2 from the germline V gene are MNHEY and SMNVEV (reference sequence). This CDR3 has 15 amino acids. Trimming removed 6 bases from V and 6 bases from J; junction bases left unmatched: 11. The CDR3 protein is CASSRTGTGVGEQYF. In DNA form, the CDR3 reads TGTGCCAGCAGCCGGACCGGGACAGGGGTTGGCGAGCAGTACTTC.

The chain links TRBV11-2 to TRBJ2-3; possibly TRBD2 for D (6 bases). The CDR3 is 14 residues long. V was clipped by 3 bases and J by 11 bases, with 18 bases between them. Looked up from germline, CDR1 is SGHAT and CDR2 is FQNNGV. This CDR3 is CASSFRGRGNKQYF. The CDR3 nucleotides read TGTGCCAGCAGCTTCCGAGGACGCGGGAACAAGCAGTATTTT.

This sequence joins TRBV27 and TRBJ2-2; 7 bases are a match to TRBD2. The germline V gene has CDR1 MNHEY and CDR2 SMNVEV (reference sequence). Unmatched junction bases numbered 4, after V lost 2 bases and J lost 7 bases. The CDR3 has 14 residues. The CDR3 nucleotides read TGTGCCAGCAGTTTACTTGGGACTATCGGGGAGCTGTTTTTT. Translated: CASSLLGTIGELFF.

This chain joins TRBV29-1 and TRBJ1-1; possible D gene TRBD1, 5 bases. V lost 4 bases and J lost 7, with 22 bases in between. Germline CDR1 SQVTM, CDR2 ANQGSEA. This CDR3 is 15 amino acids long. The CDR3 DNA is TGCAGCGTTGCAGAGATGGGGGGGAGTGATAATGAAGCTTTCTTT. Translating it yields CSVAEMGGSDNEAFF.

V and J are TRBV19 and TRBJ1-6, with D hard to call. Trimming stripped 5 bases from V and 4 bases from J, with 21 bases between. The CDR3 loop spans 18 amino acids. Germline CDR1 LNHDA, CDR2 SQIVND (reference sequence). CDR3 in amino acids: CASSSAEGDSAYNSPLHF. The CDR3 DNA reads TGTGCCAGTAGTTCAGCCGAAGGAGACTCCGCGTATAATTCACCCCTCCACTTT.

Here the CDR3 DNA reads TGTGCCAGCTCACCCACCTGGGCAGGGGATAATGAAAAACTGTTTTTT. It yields the protein CASSPTWAGDNEKLFF. The rearrangement uses TRBV18 and TRBJ1-4; TRBD1 is a possible D gene (6 bases). V dropped 3 bases and J dropped 4 bases, with 15 bases sitting between them. Germline V CDR1 and CDR2: KGHSH, LQKENI. The CDR3 length is 16 residues.

The chain joins TRBV19 to TRBJ2-7; TRBD2 agrees at 8 bases. The germline CDR1 and CDR2 sequences are LNHDA and SQIVND (reference sequence). The V gene end was trimmed by 4 bases and the J gene end by 5 bases; junction bases not matched to a gene: 4. The CDR3 has 13 amino acids. The CDR3 sequence: CASSTQRENEQYF. The CDR3 DNA reads TGTGCCAGTAGTACGCAGCGGGAGAACGAGCAGTACTTC.

V and J are TRBV7-9 and TRBJ1-2; tentatively, D is TRBD1 (5 bases). CDR3 length equals 15 residues. Trimming left V 4 bases short and J 4 bases short, with 16 bases between. The germline CDR1 and CDR2 sequences are SEHNR and FQNEAQ (reference sequence). In nucleotides, the CDR3 is TGTGCCAGCAGCTCCCGACGGTCGGGGGTCTATGGCTACACCTTC. Encoded protein: CASSSRRSGVYGYTF.

J is TRBJ1-6 and V is TRBV5-6; 8 nucleotides align to TRBD1. CDR1 SGHDT and CDR2 YYEEEE come from the germline V gene. The CDR3 spans 14 residues. V trimming: 5 bases; J trimming: 7 bases; junction bases outside the gene matches: 5. The CDR3 bases are TGTGCCAGCAGTTGGGACAGGATGAATTCACCCCTCCACTTT. Translating it yields CASSWDRMNSPLHF.

The chain employs TRBV6-2 or TRBV6-3 and TRBJ2-7, with TRBD2 matching 7 bases. This CDR3 is 16 amino acids long. V lost 2 bases, J lost 2 bases, and 9 bases stayed unmatched. Germline V gene sequence: CDR1 MNHEY, CDR2 SVGEGT. The CDR3 protein is CASSYQGAGQTYEQYF. Written as DNA, the CDR3 is TGTGCCAGCAGTTACCAGGGAGCGGGGCAAACCTACGAGCAGTACTTC.

The gene calls are TRBV5-1 and TRBJ2-5; D might be TRBD2 (6 bases). Looked up from germline, CDR1 is SGHRS and CDR2 is YFSETQ. This CDR3 comprises 17 residues. Trimming removed 0 bases at V and 5 bases at J, with 20 bases between. CDR3 in DNA: TGCGCCAGCAGCTTGGTTGGGGTGCAGGGAGGTGCGGAGACCCAGTACTTC. Translation gives CASSLVGVQGGAETQYF.

A few counts support this clone. The chain links TRBV7-9 to TRBJ1-6; TRBD1 matches at 9 bases. This CDR3 has 18 amino acids. The V gene end was trimmed by 5 bases and the J gene end by 9 bases; junction bases not matched to a gene: 17. CDR1 is SEHNR and CDR2 is FQNEAQ in the germline V gene (reference sequence). This CDR3 reads CASSPTWDRESRRSPLHF. CDR3 nucleotide sequence: TGTGCCAGCAGCCCCACGTGGGACAGGGAGTCCCGTCGTTCACCCCTCCACTTT.

V gene TRBV3-1 (or the pseudogene TRBV3-2) combines with J gene TRBJ2-1, with 8 bases identical to TRBD1. The CDR3 is 17 residues long. The V and J ends lost 0 bases and 6 bases, in that order; junction bases with no gene match: 10. CDR1 LGHDT and CDR2 YNNKEL come from the germline V gene (reference sequence). The CDR3 here is CASSQDWETGAGNEQFF. The DNA for the CDR3 is TGTGCCAGCAGCCAAGATTGGGAGACAGGGGCCGGCAATGAGCAGTTCTTC.

The chain is built from TRBV7-9 and TRBJ2-2; 7 bases are a match to TRBD1. CDR1 and CDR2 from the germline V gene are SEHNR and FQNEAQ (reference sequence). CDR3 size: 15 residues. Trimming cost V 1 base and J 3 bases; bases outside gene matches: 2. The DNA of the CDR3 is TGTGCCAGCAGCTTAGGAAGGGGGCACACCGGGGAGCTGTTTTTT. This codes for CASSLGRGHTGELFF.

The chain uses TRBV5-4 and TRBJ2-5; D perhaps matches TRBD1 (6 bases). Trimming removed 5 bases at V and 4 bases at J, with 18 bases between. From germline, CDR1 is SGHNT and CDR2 YYREEE (reference sequence). There are 15 residues in the CDR3. CDR3 sequence: CASSRWGRGGETQYF. The CDR3, as DNA: TGTGCCAGCAGTCGTTGGGGCAGGGGCGGAGAGACCCAGTACTTC.

The V and J genes are TRBV25-1 and TRBJ2-3, with 8 bases identical to TRBD1. V lost 4 bases to trimming and J lost 1 base; unmatched junction nucleotides: 10. CDR3 length: 17 amino acids. Germline V gives CDR1 MGHDK, CDR2 SYGVNS. The CDR3 nucleotides are TGTGCCAGCAGTGGACTCAGGATGGGACAGGGCACAGATACGCAGTATTTT. It codes for CASSGLRMGQGTDTQYF.

The chain is built from TRBV19 and TRBJ1-6; the match to TRBD1 covers 7 bases. This CDR3 spans 15 amino acids. The junction had 4 bases not matched to a gene; V was cut back by 5 bases and J by 3 bases. Germline V gives CDR1 LNHDA, CDR2 SQIVND (reference sequence). In DNA form, the CDR3 reads TGTGCCAGTAGTGCCCGGGACAGCTATAATTCACCCCTCCACTTT. Translating gives CASSARDSYNSPLHF.

This chain joins TRBV18 and TRBJ1-1; D gene uncertain. The germline CDR1 and CDR2 sequences are KGHSH and LQKENI. The CDR3 has 15 residues. V lost 3 bases to trimming and J lost 0 bases, with 11 bases between them. The CDR3 coding sequence is TGTGCCAGCTCACCCGAGGGTGGGGTGAACACTGAAGCTTTCTTT. The encoded protein is CASSPEGGVNTEAFF.

V usage is TRBV25-1 and J usage is TRBJ1-1, with D possibly being TRBD1 (5 bases). Germline CDR1 MGHDK, CDR2 SYGVNS. The CDR3 consists of 13 residues. Trimming left V 7 bases short and J 1 base short, with 10 bases between. The CDR3 DNA reads TGTGCCAGCAAAAGCGGGGGGAACACTGAAGCTTTCTTT. Encoded protein: CASKSGGNTEAFF.

This sequence joins TRBV11-3 and TRBJ2-7, with 10 bases identical to TRBD1. CDR3 length: 15 amino acids. Germline CDR1 SGHNT, CDR2 YENEEA. V was pared by 4 bases and J by 0 bases, with 3 bases of the junction left unmatched. CDR3 amino acids: CASSYRTGGSYEQYF. The CDR3 region has the DNA TGTGCCAGCAGCTATCGGACAGGGGGCTCCTACGAGCAGTACTTC.

The chain uses TRBV23-1 and TRBJ1-5; 9 nucleotides match TRBD1. Being an ORF, TRBV23-1 has a function that is uncertain. CDR3 length: 16 amino acids. Trimming removed 4 bases from V and 0 bases from J; junction bases left unmatched: 4. CDR3 in amino acids: CASSLRQGGSNQPQHF. The CDR3 nucleotides are TGCGCCAGCAGTCTGAGACAGGGGGGTAGCAATCAGCCCCAGCATTTT.

This chain connects TRBV5-1 to TRBJ2-1; TRBD2 matches at 10 bases. J lost 7 bases, V lost 4 bases, and 8 bases had no gene match. The CDR3 consists of 15 residues. Germline V CDR1 and CDR2: SGHRS, YFSETQ. Written as DNA, the CDR3 is TGCGCCAGCAGCCTCCAAGCGGGGGGGCCGAATGAGCAGTTCTTC. Amino acids: CASSLQAGGPNEQFF.

This chain joins TRBV19 and TRBJ2-3, with TRBD1 matching over 9 bases. V lost 6 bases and J lost 4; bases outside the gene matches: 8. The CDR3 spans 15 residues. From germline, CDR1 is LNHDA and CDR2 SQIVND (reference sequence). The CDR3 DNA follows: TGTGCCAGTAGCACCGGGACAGGGACCGCAGATACGCAGTATTTT. Translated, it gives CASSTGTGTADTQYF.

This chain joins TRBV5-1 and TRBJ2-7, with TRBD1 matching 12 bases. V trimming: 3 bases; J trimming: 6 bases; junction bases outside the gene matches: 7. CDR1 and CDR2 from the germline V gene are SGHRS and YFSETQ. There are 15 residues in the CDR3. This chain's CDR3 is CASSWAGTGGLEQYF. CDR3 in DNA: TGCGCCAGCAGCTGGGCCGGGACAGGGGGCCTCGAGCAGTACTTC.

The chain couples TRBV2 to TRBJ1-5, with 7 bases matching TRBD1. The germline V gene has CDR1 SNHLY and CDR2 FYNNEI. CDR3 length: 15 residues. The V gene end was trimmed by 4 bases and the J gene end by 3 bases; junction bases not matched to a gene: 6. The CDR3, as DNA: TGTGCCAGCAGTGTGGGACAGAGGCACAATCAGCCCCAGCATTTT. Protein: CASSVGQRHNQPQHF.

The chain recombines TRBV4-2 with TRBJ2-3; tentatively, D is TRBD2 (6 bases). This CDR3 has 16 residues. Germline V gives CDR1 LGHNA, CDR2 YNFKEQ. Trimming removed 0 bases from V and 1 base from J, with 11 bases in between. The CDR3 region has the DNA TGTGCCAGCAGCCAAGATCCGGGGGATCGCACAGATACGCAGTATTTT. Amino acids: CASSQDPGDRTDTQYF.

The chain couples TRBV25-1 to TRBJ1-3; no clear D. V was clipped by 4 bases and J by 1 base, with 8 bases between them. There are 14 residues in the CDR3. Germline values: CDR1 MGHDK, CDR2 SYGVNS. The CDR3 spells CASSGLGSGNTIYF. DNA of the CDR3: TGTGCCAGCAGTGGACTAGGGTCTGGAAACACCATATATTTT.